Listed below are T cell receptor beta chains from one sample, sequenced in a study of blood T cell repertoires in COVID-19. Method: immunoSEQ multiplex PCR; TCRdb's copy keeps in-frame clones and lacks some. The data hold some 110,000 clones, with about 90% observed a single time. Material: peripheral blood. The source of these receptors is a man aged 45-60 years with acute or convalescent COVID-19. CDR3s include the opening cysteine and the closing phenylalanine or tryptophan. The order of the fields is D gene, J gene, V gene, clone size, CDR3 protein, CDR3 DNA. D genes are given only for firm matches. For some rows the clone size is stated as once, few or many, or as a class when expanded; others skip it.

D: TRBD2; J: TRBJ2-7; V: TRBV4-2; size: NA; CDR3: CASSPTSGAAYEQYF; DNA: TGTGCCAGCAGCCCCACTAGCGGAGCTGCCTACGAGCAGTACTTC
D: NA; J: TRBJ2-7; V: TRBV5-1; size: NA; CDR3: CASSFDTGTYEQYF; DNA: TGCGCCAGCAGCTTTGATACAGGGACCTACGAGCAGTACTTC
D: NA; J: TRBJ1-1; V: TRBV28; size: NA; CDR3: CASSSPYEGGMTEAFF; DNA: TGTGCCAGCAGTTCCCCATACGAAGGGGGTATGACTGAAGCTTTCTTT
D: TRBD1; J: TRBJ2-7; V: TRBV7-9; size: NA; CDR3: CASSLSGTGGREQYF; DNA: TGTGCCAGCAGCTTAAGTGGGACAGGGGGCAGGGAGCAGTACTTC
D: NA; J: TRBJ2-1; V: TRBV5-5; size: NA; CDR3: CASSSRTSLAYNEQFF; DNA: TGTGCCAGCAGCAGCCGTACTAGCCTCGCCTACAATGAGCAGTTCTTC
D: NA; J: TRBJ2-1; V: TRBV24-1; size: NA; CDR3: CATSDFSSGSGREQFF; DNA: TGTGCCACCAGTGATTTTTCCAGCGGGTCCGGCCGGGAGCAGTTCTTC
D: TRBD2; J: TRBJ2-3; V: TRBV29-1; size: NA; CDR3: CSVEDPAGGTDTQYF; DNA: TGCAGCGTTGAGGACCCAGCGGGAGGAACAGATACGCAGTATTTT
D: TRBD2; J: TRBJ2-3; V: TRBV2; size: NA; CDR3: CASSEVPSGRADTQYF; DNA: TGTGCCAGCAGTGAAGTTCCTAGCGGGAGGGCAGATACGCAGTATTTT
D: TRBD2; J: TRBJ2-2; V: TRBV14; size: NA; CDR3: CASSRSGRATGELFF; DNA: TGTGCCAGCAGCCGTAGCGGGAGGGCCACCGGGGAGCTGTTTTTT
D: NA; J: TRBJ1-3; V: TRBV9; size: NA; CDR3: CASSVGSMGSGNTIYF; DNA: TGTGCCAGCAGCGTAGGGAGTATGGGCTCTGGAAACACCATATATTTT
D: NA; J: TRBJ1-1; V: TRBV6-2/TRBV6-3; size: NA; CDR3: CASSIGQNTEAFF; DNA: TGTGCCAGCAGTATCGGACAGAACACTGAAGCTTTCTTT
D: NA; J: TRBJ1-5; V: TRBV18; size: NA; CDR3: CASSPPSQGTQPQHF; DNA: TGTGCCAGCTCACCACCGTCGCAGGGGACTCAGCCCCAGCATTTT
D: TRBD2; J: TRBJ2-1; V: TRBV24-1; size: NA; CDR3: CATSDWSGINNEQFF; DNA: TGTGCCACCAGTGATTGGAGCGGGATAAACAATGAGCAGTTCTTC
D: TRBD2; J: TRBJ2-1; V: TRBV7-9; size: NA; CDR3: CASRIQLAGWDNEQFF; DNA: TGTGCCAGCAGAATTCAACTAGCGGGATGGGACAATGAGCAGTTCTTC
D: TRBD2; J: TRBJ2-1; V: TRBV5-4; size: NA; CDR3: CASSLRLAGPYNEQFF; DNA: TGTGCCAGCAGCTTACGGCTAGCGGGGCCCTACAATGAGCAGTTCTTC
D: TRBD2; J: TRBJ2-3; V: TRBV5-4; size: NA; CDR3: CASSGGGRSTDTQYF; DNA: TGTGCCAGCAGCGGCGGCGGGAGAAGCACAGATACGCAGTATTTT
D: TRBD1; J: TRBJ2-4; V: TRBV10-1; size: NA; CDR3: CASSTDRENIQYF; DNA: TGCGCCAGCAGTACTGACAGGGAAAACATTCAGTACTTC
D: TRBD2; J: TRBJ2-2; V: TRBV19; size: NA; CDR3: CASTPGGRDTGELFF; DNA: TGTGCCAGTACCCCGGGCGGGAGAGACACCGGGGAGCTGTTTTTT
D: TRBD1; J: TRBJ2-7; V: TRBV5-1; size: NA; CDR3: CASSPGGTGVTYEQYF; DNA: TGCGCCAGCAGCCCCGGGGGGACAGGGGTCACCTACGAGCAGTACTTC
D: TRBD1; J: TRBJ2-7; V: TRBV10-1; size: once; CDR3: CAILKTERGYRGRYSSYEQYF; DNA: TGCGCCATCCTGAAGACCGAGCGTGGCTACAGGGGGCGTTACAGCTCCTACGAGCAGTACTTC
D: NA; J: TRBJ2-4; V: TRBV15; size: NA; CDR3: CATPQTQAKNIQYF; DNA: TGTGCCACCCCCCAGACTCAAGCCAAAAACATTCAGTACTTC
D: TRBD1; J: TRBJ1-6; V: TRBV20-1; size: NA; CDR3: CSASGTGVYSPLHF; DNA: TGCAGTGCTAGTGGGACAGGGGTTTATTCACCCCTCCACTTT
D: NA; J: TRBJ1-1; V: TRBV29-1; size: NA; CDR3: CSVTYVLAANTEAFF; DNA: TGCAGCGTTACCTACGTGTTGGCGGCGAACACTGAAGCTTTCTTT
D: NA; J: TRBJ1-3; V: TRBV5-1; size: NA; CDR3: CASSRDTAVNSGNTIYF; DNA: TGCGCCAGCAGTCGGGACACGGCTGTTAACTCTGGAAACACCATATATTTT
D: NA; J: TRBJ2-1; V: TRBV5-8; size: NA; CDR3: CATQRSPSYNEQFF; DNA: TGTGCCACCCAGCGGAGCCCCTCCTACAATGAGCAGTTCTTC
D: TRBD2; J: TRBJ2-2; V: TRBV10-1; size: NA; CDR3: CASSPLSGKTGELFF; DNA: TGCGCCAGCAGTCCCCTTAGCGGGAAAACCGGGGAGCTGTTTTTT
D: NA; J: TRBJ2-2; V: TRBV9; size: NA; CDR3: CASSFADRELFF; DNA: TGTGCCAGCAGCTTCGCCGACAGGGAGCTGTTTTTT
D: TRBD1; J: TRBJ1-2; V: TRBV5-1; size: NA; CDR3: CASSPPLDRGDGYTF; DNA: TGCGCCAGCAGCCCACCCCTGGACAGGGGAGATGGCTACACCTTC
D: TRBD1; J: TRBJ1-1; V: TRBV5-1; size: NA; CDR3: CASSSQGVGTEAFF; DNA: TGCGCCAGCAGCTCCCAGGGGGTGGGCACTGAAGCTTTCTTT